This TCR beta chain was identified during a study of T cell clones after liver transplantation. Study-wide background: Tolerant meant at least one year fully off immunosuppression without liver enzymes above twice normal. Study conclusions and caveats: Donor-reactive sequences fell more than third party-reactive ones, suggesting partial deletion.

Regarding this clone: Its antigen is not identified.

Sequencing used immunoSEQ multiplex PCR; TCRdb keeps in-frame clones, though not all of them. The sample carries over 8,500 clones, about 71% recorded once. The clonotype comes from a human patient who received a liver transplant. The T cells may come from the graft donor. The material sequenced was CD4+ T cells from blood, taken around 2.5 years after liver transplant.

CDR3 sequence: CAISEAAEETQYF. CDR3 nucleotides: TGTGCCATCAGTGAGGCAGCCGAAGAGACCCAGTACTTC. The gene calls are TRBV10-3 and TRBJ2-5, with D hard to call. The V gene lost 2 bases and the J gene lost 3 bases, with 7 bases spanning the gap. Germline V gene lookup returns CDR1 ENHRY and CDR2 SYGVKD. There are 13 residues in the CDR3.